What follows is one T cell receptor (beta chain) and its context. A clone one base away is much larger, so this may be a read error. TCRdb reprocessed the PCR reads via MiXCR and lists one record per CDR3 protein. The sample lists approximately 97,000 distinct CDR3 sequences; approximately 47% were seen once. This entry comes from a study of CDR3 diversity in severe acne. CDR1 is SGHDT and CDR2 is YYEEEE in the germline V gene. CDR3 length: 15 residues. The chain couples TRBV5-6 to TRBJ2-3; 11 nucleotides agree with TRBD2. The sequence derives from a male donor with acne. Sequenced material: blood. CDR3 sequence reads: CASRLAGEYTVTQYF. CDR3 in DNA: TGTGCCAGCAGACTAGCGGGGGAGTACACAGTTACGCAGTATTTT.